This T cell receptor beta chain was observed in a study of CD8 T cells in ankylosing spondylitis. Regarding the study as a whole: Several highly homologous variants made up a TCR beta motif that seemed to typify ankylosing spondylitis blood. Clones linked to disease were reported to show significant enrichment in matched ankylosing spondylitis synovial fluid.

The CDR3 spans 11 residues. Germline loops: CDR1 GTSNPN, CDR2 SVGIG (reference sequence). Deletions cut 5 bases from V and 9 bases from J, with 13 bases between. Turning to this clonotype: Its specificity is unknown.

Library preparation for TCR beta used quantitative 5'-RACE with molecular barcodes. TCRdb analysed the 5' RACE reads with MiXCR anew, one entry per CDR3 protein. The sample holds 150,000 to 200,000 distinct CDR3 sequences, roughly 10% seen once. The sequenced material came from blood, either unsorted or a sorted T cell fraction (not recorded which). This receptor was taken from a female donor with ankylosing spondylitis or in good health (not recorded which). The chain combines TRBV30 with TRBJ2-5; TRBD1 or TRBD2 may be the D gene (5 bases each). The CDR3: CAWLHRDAQYF. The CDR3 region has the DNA TGTGCCTGGCTACACCGGGACGCCCAGTACTTC.